This T cell receptor beta chain is drawn from a study of blood T cells in healthy people across ages. Study results and limitations: Significant beta diversity loss was already apparent by age approximately 38, declining roughly linearly. Considered underestimates were the diversity estimates obtained from one million T cells.

The donors, healthy Caucasians from Russia, were aged about 6 to 95. Each sample provided at least 6 micrograms of extracted total RNA. This clonotype has at least ten counts. Its specificity is unknown. PCR was performed a second time for about 6 to 12 cycles using a sample-barcoded 5' primer and a J-beta primer mix. TCRdb analysed the 5' RACE reads with MiXCR anew, one entry per CDR3 protein. The sample consists of 500,000 to 600,000 distinct CDR3 sequences, approximately 27% of them appearing once. The clonotype was recovered from a woman aged 70-85 years in good health. Sample: blood.

For the CDR3, the DNA is TGCAGTGCTAGAGGCGGGGGCCCTTCCTACAATGAGCAGTTCTTC. The encoded protein is CSARGGGPSYNEQFF. V usage is TRBV20-1 and J usage is TRBJ2-1, with D maybe TRBD2 (7 bases). Trimming pared 1 base from V and 1 base from J, leaving 11 bases between. The CDR3 sequence is 15 residues long. The germline gives CDR1 DFQATT, CDR2 SNEGSKA (reference sequence).